This entry lists 18 T cell receptor beta chains sequenced from one sample in a study of cytomegalovirus exposure and HLA in healthy donors. With 60 Vbeta and 13 Jbeta primers, the PCR was carried out. The table came from immunoSEQ multiplex PCR; TCRdb's copy has only in-frame clones and leaves some out. The repertoire holds around 120,000 clones, around 80% seen once, with 3.4% in the top ten. The sequencing input was PBMCs. The source is a man younger than 40 in good health and CMV-seronegative.

The rearrangement links TRBV6-1 to TRBJ1-5; TRBD1 agrees at 8 bases. The germline V gene has CDR1 MNHNS and CDR2 SASEGT. J gave up 2 bases and V 2 bases, and 2 bases lay outside the gene matches. This CDR3 has 15 amino acids. The CDR3 nucleotides are TGTGCCAGCAGTGAACAGGGGGCGGGCAATCAGCCCCAGCATTTT. It codes for CASSEQGAGNQPQHF.

This chain joins TRBV7-3 and TRBJ2-1, with TRBD1 matching 10 bases. The germline CDR1 and CDR2 sequences are SGHTA and FQGTGA. The CDR3 length is 16 residues. The trim removed 2 bases at V and 5 bases at J, leaving 6 bases unmatched. CDR3 residues: CASSLPGQGKDNEQFF. CDR3 DNA: TGTGCCAGCAGCTTACCGGGACAGGGGAAGGACAATGAGCAGTTCTTC.

This clone was recorded a few times. The genes are TRBV7-2 and TRBJ1-6; D is perhaps TRBD1 (6 bases). CDR3 length equals 15 residues. The V end was cut by 7 bases, the J end by 7 bases, with 17 bases between. Germline-derived CDR1 and CDR2 are SGHTA and FQGNSA. The CDR3 is CASNWGGRGNSPLHF. In DNA, the CDR3 is TGTGCCAGCAATTGGGGGGGCAGGGGAAATTCACCCCTCCACTTT.

This chain's CDR3 is CAISDTSGTGIYEQYF. CDR3 in DNA: TGTGCCATCAGTGACACCTCCGGGACAGGGATCTACGAGCAGTACTTC. The rearrangement joins TRBV10-3 to TRBJ2-7; 9 bases map to TRBD1. The germline gives CDR1 ENHRY, CDR2 SYGVKD. V was pared by 3 bases and J by 3 bases, with 9 bases of the junction left unmatched. There are 16 residues in the CDR3.

The V and J genes are TRBV9 and TRBJ2-1; D remains unclear. V was clipped by 7 bases and J by 3 bases, with 8 bases between them. From germline, CDR1 is SGDLS and CDR2 YYNGEE. The length of the CDR3 is 12 residues. CDR3 protein: CASGPDYNEQFF. The DNA of the CDR3 is TGTGCCAGCGGTCCAGACTACAATGAGCAGTTCTTC.

This CDR3 reads CASSPQGAPVAFF. The CDR3 nucleotides read TGTGCCAGCAGTCCACAGGGGGCACCGGTGGCTTTCTTT. This rearrangement joins TRBV27 to TRBJ1-1, with 9 nucleotides matching TRBD1. After removal of 5 bases from V and 11 bases from J, the junction contained 9 bases not matched to a gene. The germline CDR1 and CDR2 sequences are MNHEY and SMNVEV (reference sequence). The CDR3 covers 13 residues.

This chain joins TRBV6-5 and TRBJ2-2, with D perhaps TRBD2 (6 bases). The CDR3 covers 16 residues. Germline-derived CDR1 and CDR2 are MNHEY and SVGAGI. Trimming cost V 3 bases and J 3 bases, with 14 bases left between them. The CDR3 protein is CASSYGTLSYTGELFF. In nucleotides, the CDR3 is TGTGCCAGCAGTTATGGGACTTTGTCGTACACCGGGGAGCTGTTTTTT.

In its sample, this clone was seen a few times. The chain recombines TRBV28 with TRBJ1-1; D gene uncertain. Germline-derived CDR1 and CDR2 are MDHEN and SYDVKM. The V end was cut by 2 bases, the J end by 0 bases, with 7 bases between. The CDR3 covers 14 residues. The CDR3 sequence is CASSLGRMNTEAFF. CDR3 nucleotide sequence: TGTGCCAGCAGTTTAGGCAGGATGAACACTGAAGCTTTCTTT.

The chain couples TRBV5-1 to TRBJ1-3, with TRBD1 identical over 9 bases. There are 16 residues in the CDR3. Unmatched junction bases numbered 8, after V lost 0 bases and J lost 7 bases. Germline loops: CDR1 SGHRS, CDR2 YFSETQ. The CDR3 here is CASSLAGTGSSNTIYF. The CDR3 bases are TGCGCCAGCAGCTTGGCCGGGACAGGGTCAAGTAACACCATATATTTT.

V is TRBV7-2 and J is TRBJ1-2; 9 nucleotides agree with TRBD1. The CDR3 extends over 15 amino acids. With 3 bases clipped from V and 5 bases from J, the junction kept 7 bases outside the gene matches. The germline CDR1 and CDR2 sequences are SGHTA and FQGNSA. CDR3 loop: CASSLGGTGPYGYTF. For the CDR3, the DNA is TGTGCCAGCAGCTTGGGGGGGACAGGGCCATATGGCTACACCTTC.

As for this clone: One junction end disagrees with the germline gene, perhaps due to a read error. The same CDR3 can be traced to other DNA sequences in this sample. J is TRBJ1-1 and V is TRBV4-1; D call uncertain. The CDR3 has 15 amino acids. Germline CDR1 and CDR2: MGHRA and YSYEKL. CDR3 sequence (DNA): TGCGCCAGCAGCCGTTTAGCTAGAGGGAACACTGAAGCCTTCTTT. This translates into CASSRLARGNTEAFF.

This clone appeared once. The chain is built from TRBV14 and TRBJ1-4; no reliable D call. CDR3 length equals 16 residues. V dropped 0 bases and J dropped 4 bases, with 12 bases sitting between them. Germline V gene data show CDR1 as SGHDN and CDR2 as FVKESK. This CDR3 is CASSQDLLRSNEKLFF. The CDR3 nucleotides read TGTGCCAGCAGCCAAGATCTTCTAAGGAGTAATGAAAAACTGTTTTTT. The variable domain in full, completed from reference TRBV14 and TRBJ1-4, reads EAGVTQFPSHSVIEKGQTVTLRCDPISGHDNLYWYRRVMGKEIKFLLHFVKESKQDESGMPNNRFLAERTGGTYSTLKVQPAELEDSGVYFCASSQDLLRSNEKLFFGSGTQLSVL.

The J gene is TRBJ2-2, the V gene TRBV15; D perhaps matches TRBD1 (6 bases). The germline V gene has CDR1 LNHNV and CDR2 YYDKDF (reference sequence). Trimming removed 9 bases from V and 4 bases from J, with 9 bases in between. The CDR3 totals 12 residues. The CDR3 DNA reads TGTGCCACAGAACAGGGCACCGGGGAGCTGTTTTTT. Protein sequence: CATEQGTGELFF. The complete variable domain, with remaining parts taken from reference TRBV15 and TRBJ2-2, reads DAMVIQNPRYQVTQFGKPVTLSCSQTLNHNVMYWYQQKSSQAPKLLFHYYDKDFNNEADTPDNFQSRRPNTSFCFLDIRSPGLGDTAMYLCATEQGTGELFFGEGSRLTVL.

This clone was counted between two and nine times. This chain joins TRBV10-3 and TRBJ1-4; D ambiguous. With 8 bases removed from V and 5 bases from J, the gap between germline ends came to 12 bases. The CDR3 consists of 13 residues. The germline gives CDR1 ENHRY, CDR2 SYGVKD. CDR3 DNA: TGTGCCATCGGATCAGGTTTGAATGAAAAACTGTTTTTT. This encodes CAIGSGLNEKLFF.

As DNA, the CDR3 is TGTGCCAGCAGCGTTTCAGGGGGCATGAGTTCCTACAATGAGCAGTTCTTC. Translated: CASSVSGGMSSYNEQFF. The V call is TRBV9, the J call TRBJ2-1; 8 bases are a match to TRBD1. Per the germline V gene, CDR1 is SGDLS and CDR2 is YYNGEE. CDR3 length: 17 residues. V shed 2 bases, J shed 1 base, and the junction held 8 bases outside the gene matches. Full variable domain (rest looked up from reference TRBV9 and TRBJ2-1): DSGVTQTPKHLITATGQRVTLRCSPRSGDLSVYWYQQSLDQGLQFLIQYYNGEERAKGNILERFSAQQFPDLHSELNLSSLELGDSALYFCASSVSGGMSSYNEQFFGPGTRLTVL.

The genes are TRBV27 and TRBJ2-1; D is perhaps TRBD1 (5 bases). V lost 7 bases and J lost 3, with 13 bases in between. Germline CDR1 and CDR2: MNHEY and SMNVEV (reference sequence). This CDR3 has 14 amino acids. CDR3 amino acids: CASIRTPFYNEQFF. In DNA, the CDR3 is TGTGCCAGCATTCGGACACCGTTCTACAATGAGCAGTTCTTC.

The chain carries TRBV30 and TRBJ1-2; D ambiguous. Per the germline V gene, CDR1 is GTSNPN and CDR2 is SVGIG (reference sequence). This CDR3 has 12 residues. The V gene lost 4 bases and the J gene lost 3 bases, with 9 bases spanning the gap. The CDR3, as DNA: TGTGCCTGGACCAGGTCCTACTATGGCTACACCTTC. It translates to CAWTRSYYGYTF.

This chain joins TRBV18 and TRBJ2-4, with 12 positions matching TRBD2. Trimming cost V 1 base and J 3 bases; bases outside gene matches: 4. The germline gives CDR1 KGHSH, CDR2 LQKENI. CDR3 length: 17 amino acids. The CDR3 coding sequence is TGTGCCAGCTCACCACGACTAGCGGGAGCCAACAAAAACATTCAGTACTTC. Protein sequence: CASSPRLAGANKNIQYF.